A single sample gave rise to the 20 T cell receptor beta chains below, sequenced in a study of blood T cell repertoires in COVID-19. Some clones are missing from TCRdb's copy, which holds only in-frame ones; the method was immunoSEQ multiplex PCR. The table records 210,000 or so clones, less than 90% of them present only once. The sequenced sample consisted of peripheral blood. The receptors come from a woman older than 75 with active or convalescent COVID-19.

The chain has TRBV5-4 and TRBJ2-1; 8 nucleotides match TRBD2. The CDR3 is 16 residues long. Germline CDR1 SGHNT, CDR2 YYREEE (reference sequence). V dropped 4 bases and J dropped 9; count of bases not matched to a gene: 15. In nucleotides, the CDR3 is TGTGCCAGCAGCGCGGCGGCCAAGCGGGGGAGTTTTGAGCAGTTCTTC. It encodes CASSAAAKRGSFEQFF.

This chain connects TRBV30 to TRBJ1-3, with TRBD1 matching over 8 bases. This CDR3 is built from 13 residues. V trimming: 4 bases; J trimming: 4 bases; junction bases outside the gene matches: 3. Germline CDR1 and CDR2: GTSNPN and SVGIG (reference sequence). The CDR3 region is CAWTRDRGNTIYF. The CDR3 DNA is TGTGCCTGGACCAGGGACAGGGGAAACACCATATATTTT.

The V gene is TRBV15, the J gene TRBJ1-6; TRBD1 matches 7 bases. This CDR3 is built from 15 residues. V trimming: 5 bases; J trimming: 7 bases; junction bases outside the gene matches: 8. The germline V gene has CDR1 LNHNV and CDR2 YYDKDF (reference sequence). Here the CDR3 reads CATSLGGQKNSPLHF. The CDR3, as DNA: TGTGCCACCAGCCTTGGGGGACAGAAAAATTCACCCCTCCACTTT.

The chain combines TRBV4-1 with TRBJ2-5, with D possibly being TRBD2 (5 bases). V lost 0 bases, J lost 4 bases, and 9 bases lay in between. The CDR3 contains 14 residues. Germline loops: CDR1 MGHRA, CDR2 YSYEKL. CDR3 loop: CASSQEGSLETQYF. As DNA, the CDR3 is TGCGCCAGCAGCCAAGAGGGGAGTTTAGAGACCCAGTACTTC.

The chain joins TRBV20-1 to TRBJ1-2, with TRBD1 identical over 9 bases. This CDR3 contains 14 residues. After removal of 3 bases from V and 7 bases from J, the junction contained 9 bases not matched to a gene. The germline V gene encodes CDR1 DFQATT and CDR2 SNEGSKA (reference sequence). CDR3 residues: CSASPTGTGSGYTF. The CDR3 DNA follows: TGCAGTGCTAGTCCCACCGGGACAGGGTCTGGCTACACCTTC.

The chain recombines TRBV11-1 with TRBJ2-1; 7 positions match TRBD2. J gave up 4 bases and V 2 bases, and 8 bases lay outside the gene matches. Germline loops: CDR1 SGHAT, CDR2 FQDESV (reference sequence). The CDR3 is made up of 16 amino acids. CDR3 DNA sequence: TGTGCCAGCAGCTTAAGTTCTAGCGGCATATACAATGAGCAGTTCTTC. It codes for CASSLSSSGIYNEQFF.

The chain links TRBV5-1 to TRBJ2-5, with 7 bases aligning to TRBD2. Unmatched junction bases numbered 8, after V lost 4 bases and J lost 2 bases. Per the germline V gene, CDR1 is SGHRS and CDR2 is YFSETQ. The CDR3 contains 15 residues. The CDR3 region has the DNA TGCGCCAGCAGCACCAATCTAGCGGTACAAGAGACCCAGTACTTC. Protein sequence: CASSTNLAVQETQYF.

This chain uses TRBV11-2 with TRBJ2-7, with 7 nucleotides matching TRBD2. Germline CDR1 reads SGHAT; CDR2 reads FQNNGV. The CDR3 is made up of 17 amino acids. The junction had 13 bases not matched to a gene; V was cut back by 0 bases and J by 5 bases. This CDR3 reads CASSLEVAALGTNEQYF. The CDR3 region has the DNA TGTGCCAGCAGCTTAGAAGTCGCGGCCCTGGGGACTAACGAGCAGTACTTC.

This clone has a handful of counts. V and J are TRBV30 and TRBJ1-2; TRBD1 aligns across 7 bases. This CDR3 comprises 13 residues. The V gene's germline CDR1 is GTSNPN and CDR2 SVGIG (reference sequence). V lost 0 bases, J lost 6 bases, and 4 bases stayed unmatched. The CDR3 DNA sequence: TGTGCCTGGAGTGTCTCAGGGGGGAATGGCTACACCTTC. Its protein is CAWSVSGGNGYTF. The full variable domain, its missing parts supplied by reference TRBV30 and TRBJ1-2, is SQTIHQWPATLVQPVGSPLSLECTVEGTSNPNLYWYRQAAGRGLQLLFYSVGIGQISSEVPQNLSASRPQDRQFILSSKKLLLSDSGFYLCAWSVSGGNGYTFGSGTRLTVV.

CDR3 residues: CASSPGTSGGATDTQYF. CDR3 nucleotide sequence: TGTGCCAGTAGCCCAGGGACTAGCGGGGGGGCCACAGATACGCAGTATTTT. The rearrangement joins TRBV19 to TRBJ2-3; 16 nucleotides agree with TRBD2. The germline gives CDR1 LNHDA, CDR2 SQIVND (reference sequence). With 6 bases clipped from V and 2 bases from J, the junction kept 5 bases outside the gene matches. This CDR3 region has 17 residues.

This CDR3 is CASSYGGYSGNTIYF. CDR3 bases: TGTGCCAGCAGTTACGGCGGATATTCTGGAAACACCATATATTTT. The V and J genes are TRBV6-2 or TRBV6-3 and TRBJ1-3; D is undetermined. The CDR3 extends over 15 amino acids. V lost 2 bases and J lost 1, with 9 bases in between. From germline, CDR1 is MNHEY and CDR2 SVGEGT.

This chain joins TRBV2 and TRBJ2-7, with a tentative D call TRBD1 (6 bases). V dropped 6 bases and J dropped 0 bases, with 18 bases sitting between them. This CDR3 has 16 residues. The germline gives CDR1 SNHLY, CDR2 FYNNEI. The CDR3 bases are TGTGCCAGCAGGGACCAGAGGGACACAGACTCCTACGAGCAGTACTTC. Its protein is CASRDQRDTDSYEQYF.

This clone was recorded only once. The J gene is TRBJ1-1, the V gene TRBV9; D gene ambiguous. Germline loops: CDR1 SGDLS, CDR2 YYNGEE. Trimming removed 4 bases at V and 5 bases at J, with 15 bases between. This CDR3 comprises 14 residues. The CDR3: CASSSSPSRTEAFF. Here the CDR3 DNA reads TGTGCCAGCAGCTCCTCACCTTCACGGACTGAAGCTTTCTTT.

This clone appeared a few times. V and J are TRBV5-1 and TRBJ2-7; a weak D match, TRBD1 (6 bases). The germline V gene encodes CDR1 SGHRS and CDR2 YFSETQ. The V and J ends lost 0 bases and 4 bases respectively, with 14 bases between them. This CDR3 region has 15 residues. CDR3 bases: TGCGCCAGCAGCTTGGAAGGTGGGGGCCGGTACGAGCAGTACTTC. Protein: CASSLEGGGRYEQYF.

J is TRBJ2-7 and V is TRBV11-2; possibly TRBD2 for D (6 bases). This CDR3 has 14 amino acids. V lost 5 bases to trimming and J lost 4 bases, with 15 bases between them. Germline CDR1 is SGHAT and CDR2 is FQNNGV. The CDR3 here is CASSPWGEGYEQYF. DNA for the CDR3: TGTGCCAGCAGCCCTTGGGGGGAAGGATACGAGCAGTACTTC. The full variable domain, its missing parts supplied by reference TRBV11-2 and TRBJ2-7, is EAGVAQSPRYKIIEKRQSVAFWCNPISGHATLYWYQQILGQGPKLLIQFQNNGVVDDSQLPKDRFSAERLKGVDSTLKIQPAKLEDSAVYLCASSPWGEGYEQYFGPGTRLTVT.

The genes are TRBV2 and TRBJ1-1; D is perhaps TRBD1 (5 bases). The CDR3 has 12 residues. V was cut by 6 bases and J by 5 bases, with 10 bases left in between. Germline CDR1 and CDR2: SNHLY and FYNNEI. The CDR3 nucleotides read TGTGCCAGCAGCCAGGGAGGAACTGAAGCTTTCTTT. This sequence encodes CASSQGGTEAFF.

The chain couples TRBV5-1 to TRBJ1-5, with 10 bases lining up with TRBD1. The germline gives CDR1 SGHRS, CDR2 YFSETQ. CDR3 length: 14 amino acids. With 4 bases clipped from V and 6 bases from J, the junction kept 4 bases outside the gene matches. Here the CDR3 DNA reads TGCGCCAGCAGCCCGGACAGGGGGGGTCAGCCCCAGCATTTT. Protein: CASSPDRGGQPQHF. The full variable domain, its missing parts supplied by reference TRBV5-1 and TRBJ1-5, is KAGVTQTPRYLIKTRGQQVTLSCSPISGHRSVSWYQQTPGQGLQFLFEYFSETQRNKGNFPGRFSGRQFSNSRSEMNVSTLELGDSALYLCASSPDRGGQPQHFGDGTRLSIL.

This chain joins TRBV7-6 and TRBJ1-3; D unclear. Germline assignment: CDR1 SGHVS and CDR2 FNYEAQ. CDR3 length equals 15 residues. Trimming pared 5 bases from V and 0 bases from J, leaving 11 bases between. As DNA, the CDR3 is TGTGCCAGCAGCACGGTTGACACCTCTGGAAACACCATATATTTT. It codes for CASSTVDTSGNTIYF.

The CDR3 nucleotides read TGTGCCAGCAGCGAGGACGCCGGGACTAGCTACGAGCAGTACTTC. Protein sequence: CASSEDAGTSYEQYF. The V and J genes are TRBV9 and TRBJ2-7; 8 bases are shared with TRBD2. V lost 3 bases to trimming and J lost 3 bases; unmatched junction nucleotides: 8. CDR1 and CDR2 from the germline V gene are SGDLS and YYNGEE. The CDR3 covers 15 residues.

This chain joins TRBV18 and TRBJ2-1, with D tentatively TRBD2 (6 bases). The germline V gene has CDR1 KGHSH and CDR2 LQKENI. The CDR3 is 16 amino acids. V lost 3 bases to trimming and J lost 2 bases, with 14 bases between them. The CDR3 loop is CASSPYGGAAYNEQFF. The CDR3 bases are TGTGCCAGCTCACCGTACGGAGGGGCAGCCTACAATGAGCAGTTCTTC. Full variable domain (missing parts from reference TRBV18 and TRBJ2-1): NAGVMQNPRHLVRRRGQEARLRCSPMKGHSHVYWYRQLPEEGLKFMVYLQKENIIDESGMPKERFSAEFPKEGPSILRIQQVVRGDSAAYFCASSPYGGAAYNEQFFGPGTRLTVL.